The present TCR beta chain was sequenced within a study of blood T cell repertoires in COVID-19. Study information: T cells, B-cell-depleted T cells, or PBMCs supplied cDNA or gDNA.

The authors' processing: Amplified reference gene primers provided the basis for estimating nucleated cell counts. Profiling relied on immunoSEQ multiplex PCR, and the TCRdb table lists in-frame clones only, not all of them. The V and J calls and clone size were taken over from that table, and D and trimming were inferred from the DNA. The table shows about 80,000 clones, with 60% to 85% occurring only once. Germline CDR1 reads DFQATT; CDR2 reads SNEGSKA (reference sequence). The CDR3 has 11 residues. Trimming cost V 5 bases and J 5 bases, with 7 bases left between them. This sequence originates from a human donor in a cohort sampled during active COVID-19. The sequenced sample was peripheral blood. V gene TRBV20-1 combines with J gene TRBJ2-1; possibly TRBD2 for D (6 bases). CDR3 residues: CSAGGDNEQFF. The DNA for the CDR3 is TGCAGTGCTGGCGGGGACAATGAGCAGTTCTTC.